A single sample gave rise to the 27 T cell receptor beta chains below, sequenced in a study of T cells in localized non-small cell lung cancer. TCRdb keeps only in-frame clones here, not all; method: immunoSEQ multiplex PCR. Here the sample spans roughly 9,900 clones, 70% to 75% being singletons. Specimen: peripheral blood, collected before any cancer treatment. These receptors all come from a male donor aged 60 or older with stage I lung adenocarcinoma.

The gene calls are TRBV4-2 and TRBJ2-7; D might be TRBD1 or TRBD2, each matching 5 bases. V was shortened by 0 bases and J by 9 bases, with 6 bases between the two germline ends. This CDR3 contains 11 residues. Germline CDR1 LGHNA, CDR2 YNFKEQ. CDR3 DNA sequence: TGTGCCAGCAGCCAAGAGGGACCGCAGTACTTC. It yields the protein CASSQEGPQYF.

This sequence joins TRBV10-3 and TRBJ1-5; no clear D. Germline assignment: CDR1 ENHRY and CDR2 SYGVKD. Trimming shortened V by 7 bases and J by 3 bases, and 10 bases separated the two germline ends. This CDR3 has 13 amino acids. The CDR3 protein is CAITSGPNQPQHF. CDR3 coding DNA: TGTGCCATCACATCCGGGCCCAATCAGCCCCAGCATTTT.

The chain couples TRBV18 to TRBJ2-3, with D possibly TRBD2 on 6 matching bases. The V gene's germline CDR1 is KGHSH and CDR2 LQKENI. With 3 bases removed from V and 9 bases from J, the gap between germline ends came to 16 bases. The CDR3 totals 14 residues. The CDR3 DNA follows: TGTGCCAGCTCACCCCCCGCGGGGTCTCTCACGCAGTATTTT. Protein product: CASSPPAGSLTQYF.

V gene TRBV2 combines with J gene TRBJ2-5; unclear D gene. This CDR3 region has 14 residues. Germline-derived CDR1 and CDR2 are SNHLY and FYNNEI. V lost 5 bases and J lost 2, with 12 bases in between. The CDR3 nucleotides read TGTGCCAGCAGTTACCCTATAAGACAAGAGACCCAGTACTTC. The encoded protein is CASSYPIRQETQYF.

This sequence joins TRBV9 and TRBJ2-3, with D possibly TRBD2 on 7 matching bases. The CDR3 is made up of 13 amino acids. Germline V gives CDR1 SGDLS, CDR2 YYNGEE. V dropped 4 bases and J dropped 8 bases, with 14 bases sitting between them. CDR3 in amino acids: CASSPGGAGTQYF. CDR3 sequence (DNA): TGTGCCAGCAGCCCTGGGGGGGCGGGTACGCAGTATTTT.

A few counts support this clone. The chain carries TRBV7-8 and TRBJ2-7; D possibly matches TRBD1 or TRBD2 (7 bases each). Germline CDR1 and CDR2: SGHVS and FQNEAQ. V dropped 5 bases and J dropped 3 bases, with 20 bases sitting between them. The length of the CDR3 is 16 residues. This CDR3 is CASSHGYSRGGYEQYF. Here the CDR3 DNA reads TGTGCCAGCAGCCACGGCTATTCCAGGGGGGGCTACGAGCAGTACTTC.

V usage is TRBV6-5 and J usage is TRBJ1-2; 9 bases fit TRBD1. V dropped 5 bases and J dropped 9; count of bases not matched to a gene: 10. The CDR3 has 14 amino acids. CDR1 and CDR2 (germline): MNHEY, SVGAGI. The CDR3 sequence: CASSTRDRVTRYTF. As DNA, the CDR3 is TGTGCCAGCAGTACCCGGGACAGGGTTACGCGCTACACCTTC.

This clone occurred a few times. The V and J genes are TRBV2 and TRBJ1-6, with TRBD1 identical over 7 bases. CDR1 SNHLY and CDR2 FYNNEI come from the germline V gene. The V and J ends lost 6 bases and 6 bases, in that order; junction bases with no gene match: 8. The CDR3 is made up of 15 amino acids. The CDR3 here is CASSLQGKSNSPLHF. The CDR3 DNA sequence: TGTGCCAGCAGCTTACAGGGGAAAAGTAATTCACCCCTCCACTTT.

The rearrangement uses TRBV7-7 and TRBJ2-5; D unclear. The CDR3 extends over 14 amino acids. V was pared by 1 base and J by 2 bases, with 8 bases between. CDR1 and CDR2 from the germline V gene are SSHAT and FNYEAQ (reference sequence). The CDR3: CASSLGLGQETQYF. The DNA for the CDR3 is TGTGCCAGCAGCTTAGGGCTGGGACAAGAGACCCAGTACTTC.

The CDR3 bases are TGCGCCAGCAGCTTGGTTGGGGGGGGGCCCACCTACGAGCAGTACTTC. Protein: CASSLVGGGPTYEQYF. This chain connects TRBV5-1 to TRBJ2-7, with D possibly being TRBD2 (7 bases). Germline V lookup: CDR1 SGHRS, CDR2 YFSETQ. V was clipped by 0 bases and J by 2 bases, with 15 bases between them. The CDR3 sequence is 16 residues long.

J is TRBJ1-5 and V is TRBV6-6, with TRBD1 as a possible D gene (6 bases). V was shortened by 8 bases and J by 0 bases, with 14 bases between the two germline ends. The CDR3 has 15 amino acids. From germline, CDR1 is MNHNY and CDR2 SVGAGI (reference sequence). The CDR3 is CASFPTGYSNQPQHF. DNA for the CDR3: TGTGCCAGCTTCCCCACAGGGTATAGCAATCAGCCCCAGCATTTT.

V and J are TRBV6-5 and TRBJ2-7; TRBD1 aligns across 10 bases. Germline V gene lookup returns CDR1 MNHEY and CDR2 SVGAGI. Trimming cost V 5 bases and J 3 bases; bases outside gene matches: 1. CDR3 length: 13 residues. In nucleotides, the CDR3 is TGTGCCAGCAGTCGGGACAGGGGCTACGAGCAGTACTTC. Residues: CASSRDRGYEQYF.

This clone has just a few counts. V and J are TRBV7-9 and TRBJ1-5, with unresolved D. CDR1 is SEHNR, CDR2 FQNEAQ, per germline (reference sequence). CDR3 length: 16 residues. V gave up 1 base and J gave up 0 bases, with 10 bases separating them. CDR3 residues: CASSLDSGYSNQPQHF. The CDR3 DNA sequence: TGTGCCAGCAGCTTAGATTCGGGTTATAGCAATCAGCCCCAGCATTTT.

V gene TRBV21-1 combines with J gene TRBJ1-2; TRBD1, the table's D call, was not compared with the DNA. TRBV21-1 corresponds to a pseudogene. The CDR3 runs 16 residues. The CDR3 DNA is TGTGCCAGCATTCAAGCCCCGGGACAGGGGGGGTATGGCTACACCTTC. Protein product: CASIQAPGQGGYGYTF.

This chain connects TRBV7-2 to TRBJ1-2; D is unresolved. This CDR3 region has 15 residues. Trimming stripped 0 bases from V and 0 bases from J, with 8 bases between. From germline, CDR1 is SGHTA and CDR2 FQGNSA. The CDR3 nucleotides read TGTGCCAGCAGCTTAGCAGGGAATCCTAACTATGGCTACACCTTC. Amino acids: CASSLAGNPNYGYTF.

This rearrangement joins TRBV29-1 to TRBJ1-2; D perhaps matches TRBD1 (5 bases). Germline V gene sequence: CDR1 SQVTM, CDR2 ANQGSEA. The V and J ends lost 1 base and 8 bases respectively, with 14 bases between them. The CDR3 loop spans 13 amino acids. In DNA form, the CDR3 reads TGCAGCGTTGAAGTTCAGGGCGGAGGAGGCTACACCTTC. Residues: CSVEVQGGGGYTF.

J is TRBJ2-6 and V is TRBV7-8; D is uncertain. Trimming shortened V by 6 bases and J by 2 bases, and 11 bases separated the two germline ends. The germline CDR1 and CDR2 sequences are SGHVS and FQNEAQ. This CDR3 is 15 amino acids long. The CDR3 loop reads CASSPTYAGANVLTF. DNA of the CDR3: TGTGCCAGCAGTCCCACGTACGCTGGGGCCAACGTCCTGACTTTC.

The CDR3 bases are TGTGCCAGCAGCCCTCAGGAAACGGGCGAGCCTGGAAACACCATATATTTT. It encodes CASSPQETGEPGNTIYF. The chain joins TRBV9 to TRBJ1-3; D gene unclear. There are 17 residues in the CDR3. Germline values: CDR1 SGDLS, CDR2 YYNGEE. V gave up 4 bases and J gave up 2 bases, with 19 bases separating them. The variable domain in full, completed from reference TRBV9 and TRBJ1-3, reads DSGVTQTPKHLITATGQRVTLRCSPRSGDLSVYWYQQSLDQGLQFLIQYYNGEERAKGNILERFSAQQFPDLHSELNLSSLELGDSALYFCASSPQETGEPGNTIYFGEGSWLTVV.

The chain recombines TRBV4-3 with TRBJ1-5; D is uncertain. V gave up 4 bases and J gave up 4 bases, with 14 bases separating them. The CDR3 length is 15 residues. The germline V gene encodes CDR1 LGHNA and CDR2 YSLEER. Here the CDR3 reads CASSRILGGNQPQHF. CDR3 bases: TGCGCCAGCAGCCGAATATTGGGTGGGAATCAGCCCCAGCATTTT.

This clone was found a few times. This chain joins TRBV5-1 and TRBJ2-7; TRBD1 is a possible D gene (5 bases). Germline V gene sequence: CDR1 SGHRS, CDR2 YFSETQ. V lost 4 bases and J 4 bases, leaving 21 bases between the germline ends. The CDR3 loop spans 16 amino acids. Here the CDR3 reads CASSLSVGQGSYEQYF. CDR3 DNA sequence: TGCGCCAGCAGCCTGAGCGTAGGTCAGGGTTCTTACGAGCAGTACTTC.

The chain combines TRBV28 with TRBJ1-2; no firm D call. The V gene lost 2 bases and the J gene lost 1 base, with 5 bases spanning the gap. Germline V gives CDR1 MDHEN, CDR2 SYDVKM. The CDR3 runs to 13 residues. CDR3 nucleotide sequence: TGTGCCAGCAGTTTAACAGTTAACTATGGCTACACCTTC. Translation gives CASSLTVNYGYTF.

This clone was detected a few times. This chain connects TRBV6-5 to TRBJ1-2; the D gene is possibly TRBD1 (6 bases). CDR3 length equals 12 residues. The ends were cut back, 7 bases at V and 6 bases at J, with 12 bases in the middle. The V gene's germline CDR1 is MNHEY and CDR2 SVGAGI. This chain's CDR3 is CASTHRENGYTF. CDR3 nucleotide sequence: TGTGCCAGCACCCACAGGGAAAATGGCTACACCTTC.

This clone was observed once. This chain connects TRBV5-6 to TRBJ2-7, with D perhaps matching TRBD2 (6 bases). V was cut by 6 bases and J by 0 bases, with 16 bases left in between. Germline V gives CDR1 SGHDT, CDR2 YYEEEE. This CDR3 comprises 15 residues. The CDR3 bases are TGTGCCAGCAACCTTCTGGGAGGATTCTCCTACGAGCAGTACTTC. It specifies CASNLLGGFSYEQYF.

The chain combines TRBV10-3 with TRBJ2-5, with D possibly being TRBD2 (6 bases). In germline, CDR1 is ENHRY, CDR2 SYGVKD. The V end lost 0 bases, the J end lost 6 bases, and 17 bases lay between the germline ends. This CDR3 has 16 residues. CDR3 coding DNA: TGTGCCATCAGTGAGTCGATTGGACTCGGGGGACAGACCCAGTACTTC. This translates into CAISESIGLGGQTQYF.

By sample share, this clone is medium-sized. The gene calls are TRBV4-2 and TRBJ1-6, with unresolved D. This CDR3 spans 14 amino acids. V gave up 5 bases and J gave up 10 bases, with 15 bases separating them. The germline V gene encodes CDR1 LGHNA and CDR2 YNFKEQ. The CDR3 nucleotides read TGTGCCAGCAGCGGTTGGTTGAAAGGGTCACCCCTCCACTTT. This translates into CASSGWLKGSPLHF.

The V gene is TRBV6-1, the J gene TRBJ2-5; no definite D call. Trimming took 8 bases from V and 7 from J, leaving 17 bases between them. The V gene's germline CDR1 is MNHNS and CDR2 SASEGT. There are 13 residues in the CDR3. The CDR3 nucleotides read TGTGCCAGCCGTCTGGGTTTTGGTGGGACCCAGTACTTC. It encodes CASRLGFGGTQYF.

This clone has just a few counts. V and J are TRBV28 and TRBJ2-1, with TRBD2 matching 10 bases. The V gene end was trimmed by 3 bases and the J gene end by 9 bases; junction bases not matched to a gene: 8. The CDR3 is 15 residues long. Germline lookup yields CDR1 MDHEN and CDR2 SYDVKM. The CDR3 protein is CASSFSLAGVGEQFF. The CDR3 region has the DNA TGTGCCAGCAGTTTCTCTCTAGCGGGGGTAGGTGAGCAGTTCTTC.